The next 9 T cell receptor beta chains were all read from a single sample in a study of blood T cell repertoires in COVID-19. Only in-frame clones appear in the TCRdb table, and some are missing; sequencing was by immunoSEQ multiplex PCR. The data contain about 140,000 clones, around four fifths of them singletons. The sequenced sample consisted of PBMCs or T cells enriched from blood (not recorded which). Receptor source: a woman between 50 and 59 years old with acute COVID-19.

V is TRBV5-1 and J is TRBJ2-7, with TRBD2 identical over 13 bases. J lost 6 bases, V lost 4 bases, and 7 bases had no gene match. CDR1 is SGHRS and CDR2 is YFSETQ in the germline V gene. This CDR3 is 15 amino acids long. The CDR3 DNA reads TGCGCCAGCAGCCAGCGGACTAGCGGGAGATTCGAGCAGTACTTC. It specifies CASSQRTSGRFEQYF.

CDR3 residues: CASSSPRTGPDYEQYF. DNA for the CDR3: TGTGCCAGCAGTTCTCCCCGGACAGGGCCGGACTACGAGCAGTACTTC. The gene calls are TRBV7-9 and TRBJ2-7; 8 positions match TRBD1. The CDR3 runs to 16 residues. Losses at the gene ends were 6 bases for V and 3 bases for J; bases not matched to a gene: 13. The germline V gene encodes CDR1 SEHNR and CDR2 FQNEAQ (reference sequence). Full variable domain (remainder filled in from reference TRBV7-9 and TRBJ2-7): DTGVSQNPRHKITKRGQNVTFRCDPISEHNRLYWYRQTLGQGPEFLTYFQNEAQLEKSRLLSDRFSAERPKGSFSTLEIQRTEQGDSAMYLCASSSPRTGPDYEQYFGPGTRLTVT.

V is TRBV18 and J is TRBJ2-6; 7 bases map to TRBD1. The CDR3 runs 19 residues. Germline CDR1 KGHSH, CDR2 LQKENI. Trimming took 4 bases from V and 0 from J; bases not matched to a gene: 12. The CDR3 region has the DNA TGTGCCAGCTCACGCAACCAGGGACAGTCCAACTCTGGGGCCAACGTCCTGACTTTC. Translated: CASSRNQGQSNSGANVLTF.

V is TRBV7-3 and J is TRBJ2-1; 9 bases are a match to TRBD1. V gave up 5 bases and J gave up 8 bases; unmatched junction bases: 10. Germline V gene data show CDR1 as SGHTA and CDR2 as FQGTGA. CDR3 size: 15 residues. The CDR3 bases are TGTGCCAGCAGCCCTCGGGGACAGGGCTCCCATGAGCAGTTCTTC. This encodes CASSPRGQGSHEQFF.

In its sample, this clone was seen once. V and J are TRBV12-5 and TRBJ2-1; TRBD1 matches 7 bases. Germline CDR1 reads LGHNT; CDR2 reads FRNRAP. The V gene end was trimmed by 5 bases and the J gene end by 5 bases; junction bases not matched to a gene: 9. The CDR3 length is 15 residues. This CDR3 reads CASGVGQGVNNEQFF. The CDR3 nucleotides read TGTGCTAGTGGTGTGGGCCAGGGGGTAAACAATGAGCAGTTCTTC.

The V call is TRBV15, the J call TRBJ2-6; D ambiguous. Between the trimmed V and J ends, which lost 6 bases and 2 bases, there was a span of 5 bases. The germline V gene has CDR1 LNHNV and CDR2 YYDKDF (reference sequence). The CDR3 consists of 13 residues. Here the CDR3 DNA reads TGTGCCACCAGTGCGGCTGGGGCCAACGTCCTGACTTTC. Protein product: CATSAAGANVLTF.

This clone came up a few times. This chain joins TRBV5-8 and TRBJ1-5; D uncertain. Looked up from germline, CDR1 is SGHTS and CDR2 is YDEGEE. The CDR3 is 12 amino acids. V lost 3 bases and J lost 8, with 9 bases in between. CDR3 nucleotide sequence: TGTGCCAGCAGCTCGCTAACTAAGCCCCAGCATTTT. Its translation is CASSSLTKPQHF.

The chain joins TRBV7-6 to TRBJ2-1, with 11 bases aligning to TRBD2. With 4 bases clipped from V and 9 bases from J, the junction kept 8 bases outside the gene matches. CDR3 length equals 15 residues. CDR1 is SGHVS, CDR2 FNYEAQ, per germline. The DNA for the CDR3 is TGTGCCAGCAGCTCCTCTAGCGGGAGGTCGGGTGAGCAGTTCTTC. This sequence encodes CASSSSSGRSGEQFF.

This sequence joins TRBV2 and TRBJ1-4, with D possibly matching TRBD1 (6 bases). The germline CDR1 and CDR2 sequences are SNHLY and FYNNEI. Between the trimmed V and J ends, which lost 0 bases and 8 bases, there was a span of 10 bases. This CDR3 comprises 14 residues. The CDR3 here is CASSEAGGPEKLFF. The CDR3 DNA reads as TGTGCCAGCAGTGAAGCGGGGGGGCCCGAAAAACTGTTTTTT.